This TCR beta chain appears in the sequencing data of a study of blood T cell repertoires in COVID-19 (dated by TCRdb to 2018 to 2020). As for the study more broadly: Samples covering the acute and convalescent phases of COVID-19 were provided by collaborators in the United States, Italy and Spain. The prospective study material was composed of cDNA or gDNA derived from T cells, B-cell-depleted T cells, or PBMCs. Subjects who had been exposed to COVID-19, were actively infected with it, or had recovered from it provided the deeply sampled blood TCRbeta repertoires that made up the dataset. A freely available public database, intended as a resource for researchers studying the immune response to SARS-CoV-2, is where the repertoires were released. Samples were obtained from the ongoing ImmuneRACE study (first 160 participants) and from 950 to 1,500 subjects provided by 6 global collaborators. The sample metadata nearly always contained a de-identified subject ID, COVID-19 status, age in years and sex. Where available, HLA class I and class II types were obtained from metadata supplied by the sample provider rather than from assay-based typing.

Study-level results and caveats: How much clinical and demographic metadata was included differed by source and by participant, and the metadata was provided uncurated.

TCRbeta CDR3 regions were amplified from genomic DNA by means of the immunoSEQ Assay, a bias-controlled multiplex PCR. The study's own analysis went as follows. Nucleated cell counts per sample were estimated from amplification of reference gene primers within the assay. To quantify the absolute abundance of each unique TCRbeta CDR3 rearrangement, sequence reads were collapsed and filtered. For each sample, productive Simpson clonality was calculated as the square root of Simpson's diversity index over productive rearrangements. Entries here come from immuneACCESS through TCRdb and include only in-frame sequences with V and J called. Some clones fail to appear in such tables; in the studies checked, an unresolved V gene covers under half of the shortfall, and the cause of the remainder is unknown. The D gene and trimming were derived from the DNA, and the V and J assignments and clone size from that table. In this sample the table shows 55,000 to 75,000 clones, around 84% of which occur a single time. 6% to 8% of the sample lies in the top ten.

Trimming accounts for 7 bases at V and 4 bases at J, while the number of junction bases matched to no gene is 2. Inclusive of the bounding cysteine and phenylalanine, the CDR3 is 13 residues long. This entry keeps only the CDR3 DNA: 39 bases, framed from base 1. CDR1 and CDR2 (SNHLY, FYNNEI) derive from the germline V gene. Relative to its sample, this clone is medium-sized (0.01 to 0.1%). Its antigen remains undetermined. It has no much larger one-base neighbor in the sample; base qualities were not kept. Each collaborating institution followed its own protocols to collect whole blood in K2EDTA tubes. For TCRbeta analysis, collaborator samples were shipped as frozen whole blood, as isolated PBMCs, or as DNA extracted from either sample type.

This clonotype was sampled from a human donor with active COVID-19. The donor label of this sample is uncertain. Sequenced input: peripheral blood. Recombination linked TRBV2 to TRBJ2-5; the junction holds 11 bases that match TRBD1. The CDR3 region reads CASKGTGGETQYF. The DNA reads as follows: TGTGCCAGCAAAGGGACAGGGGGAGAGACCCAGTACTTC.